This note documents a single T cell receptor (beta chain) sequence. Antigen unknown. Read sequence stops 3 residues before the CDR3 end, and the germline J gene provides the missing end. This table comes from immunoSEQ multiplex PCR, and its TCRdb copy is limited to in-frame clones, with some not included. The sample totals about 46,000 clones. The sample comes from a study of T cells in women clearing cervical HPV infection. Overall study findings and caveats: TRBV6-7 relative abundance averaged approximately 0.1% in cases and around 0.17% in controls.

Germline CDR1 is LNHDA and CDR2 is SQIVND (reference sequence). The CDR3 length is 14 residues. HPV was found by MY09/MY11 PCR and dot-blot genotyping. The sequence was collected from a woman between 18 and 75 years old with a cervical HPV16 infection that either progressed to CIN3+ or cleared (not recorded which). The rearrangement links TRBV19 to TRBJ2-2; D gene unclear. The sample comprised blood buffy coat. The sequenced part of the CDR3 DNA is TGTGCCAGTAGTATCTTAAGTGACAATTCACCG. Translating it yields CASSILSDNSP. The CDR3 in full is CASSILSDNSPLFF.